The T cell receptor (beta chain) under discussion was sequenced for a study of shared clonotypes between healthy human individuals. Study observations and caveats: Clonotypes not shared had lower generation probabilities than those common to all four donors. Depth of sequencing was expected to influence donor clonotype sharing.

This table comes from immunoSEQ multiplex PCR, and its TCRdb copy is limited to in-frame clones, with some not included. This table has about 1.1 million clones, around three quarters appearing once. The CDR3 totals 16 residues. Germline V gene data show CDR1 as MNHNY and CDR2 as SVGAGI (reference sequence). V shed 0 bases and J 4 bases; nucleotides not matched to a gene: 3. This clone was observed at least ten times. No antigen is known for it. The sequence derives from a man between 18 and 29 years old in good health. Some clones in this sample may be carry-over from other donors' samples. The sample was memory CD4+ T cells from PBMCs. Noted subset: CD45RA-negative fraction. The chain joins TRBV6-6 to TRBJ1-3, with 10 nucleotides matching TRBD1. The CDR3 protein is CASSYSDRGRGNTIYF. The DNA of the CDR3 is TGTGCCAGCAGTTACTCAGACAGGGGGCGAGGAAACACCATATATTTT.